The rows below give T cell receptor beta chains drawn from one sample of a study of Ad26.COV2.S vaccination and SARS-CoV-2 variants. Some clones are missing from TCRdb's copy, which holds only in-frame ones; the method was immunoSEQ multiplex PCR. The sample carries approximately 410,000 clones, approximately 88% recorded once. Sequenced material: peripheral blood, taken in a trial of Ad26.COV2.S vaccine versus placebo. Receptors originate from a person aged 18-60 years who received the Ad26.COV2.S COVID-19 vaccine or a placebo. Each CDR3 is given with its conserved first and last residue. A D gene is named only where the DNA matches it firmly. A row's size may be missing; if present it is once, few, many or a size class.

CDR3 length: 14; clone size: .; J gene: TRBJ2-5; V gene: TRBV2; D gene: TRBD1; CDR3 DNA: TGTGCCAGCAGTGAGGCACAGGGGCTAGAGACCCAGTACTTC; CDR3 protein: CASSEAQGLETQYF
CDR3 length: 15; clone size: .; J gene: TRBJ2-7; V gene: TRBV10-1; D gene: .; CDR3 DNA: TGCGCCAGCAGTGAGGGTGGCCTGGCGGGGTACGAGCAGTACTTC; CDR3 protein: CASSEGGLAGYEQYF
CDR3 length: 16; clone size: once; J gene: TRBJ2-1; V gene: TRBV19; D gene: .; CDR3 DNA: TGTGCCAGTAGTCTAGGACAGCGGAGCTCCTACAATGAGCAGTTCTTC; CDR3 protein: CASSLGQRSSYNEQFF
CDR3 length: 15; clone size: once; J gene: TRBJ1-3; V gene: TRBV6-5; D gene: .; CDR3 DNA: TGTGCCAGCAGTCGGGGGGAATACTCTGGAAACACCATATATTTT; CDR3 protein: CASSRGEYSGNTIYF
CDR3 length: 11; clone size: .; J gene: TRBJ2-5; V gene: TRBV7-2; D gene: .; CDR3 DNA: TGTGCCAGCAGCTGGCAAGAGACCCAGTACTTC; CDR3 protein: CASSWQETQYF
CDR3 length: 11; clone size: .; J gene: TRBJ1-2; V gene: TRBV20-1; D gene: .; CDR3 DNA: TGCAGTGCGGGGTGGACGGGGGGCTACACCTTC; CDR3 protein: CSAGWTGGYTF
CDR3 length: 14; clone size: .; J gene: TRBJ2-5; V gene: TRBV6-1; D gene: .; CDR3 DNA: TGTGCCAGCAGTGATCGAGGGGCTGGTGAGACCCAGTACTTC; CDR3 protein: CASSDRGAGETQYF
CDR3 length: 13; clone size: .; J gene: TRBJ2-7; V gene: TRBV5-6; D gene: .; CDR3 DNA: TGTGCCAGCAGCTCAGCCTCGGGCTCCGAGCAGTACTTC; CDR3 protein: CASSSASGSEQYF
CDR3 length: 18; clone size: .; J gene: TRBJ2-6; V gene: TRBV28; D gene: .; CDR3 DNA: TGTGCCAGCAGTTTAGTGCAGTGGGATAGCTCTGGGGCCAACGTCCTGACTTTC; CDR3 protein: CASSLVQWDSSGANVLTF
CDR3 length: 14; clone size: .; J gene: TRBJ2-7; V gene: TRBV6-1; D gene: .; CDR3 DNA: TGTGCCAGCAGTGAAGGGGGCCTCTCCTACGAGCAGTACTTC; CDR3 protein: CASSEGGLSYEQYF
CDR3 length: 16; clone size: once; J gene: TRBJ2-6; V gene: TRBV7-2; D gene: .; CDR3 DNA: TGTGCCAGCAGCTTAACAGGGAACTCTGGGGCCAACGTCCTGACTTTC; CDR3 protein: CASSLTGNSGANVLTF
CDR3 length: 19; clone size: .; J gene: TRBJ1-2; V gene: TRBV5-6; D gene: .; CDR3 DNA: TGTGCCAGCAGCCCGAGACGTAGACAGGATTGGAGGGCCGTGGATGGCTACACCTTC; CDR3 protein: CASSPRRRQDWRAVDGYTF
CDR3 length: 12; clone size: .; J gene: TRBJ2-3; V gene: TRBV6-6; D gene: .; CDR3 DNA: TGTGCCAGCAGTTCGGGACCAGATACGCAGTATTTT; CDR3 protein: CASSSGPDTQYF
CDR3 length: 15; clone size: .; J gene: TRBJ2-7; V gene: TRBV5-1; D gene: .; CDR3 DNA: TGCGCCAGCAGCTTGCTCAGACCCATATCCTACGAGCAGTACTTC; CDR3 protein: CASSLLRPISYEQYF
CDR3 length: 14; clone size: .; J gene: TRBJ2-7; V gene: TRBV28; D gene: .; CDR3 DNA: TGTGCCAGCAGCCCCCTGGGGGCCTCCTACGAGCAGTACTTC; CDR3 protein: CASSPLGASYEQYF
CDR3 length: 13; clone size: once; J gene: TRBJ2-1; V gene: TRBV15; D gene: TRBD1; CDR3 DNA: TGTGCCACAGACGGACAGGGTAACAATGAGCAGTTCTTC; CDR3 protein: CATDGQGNNEQFF
CDR3 length: 14; clone size: .; J gene: TRBJ1-4; V gene: TRBV24-1; D gene: .; CDR3 DNA: TGTGCCACCAGTGACCCGGGGATAGGTGAAAAACTGTTTTTT; CDR3 protein: CATSDPGIGEKLFF
CDR3 length: 14; clone size: .; J gene: TRBJ1-4; V gene: TRBV3-1/TRBV3-2; D gene: .; CDR3 DNA: TGTGCCAGCAGCCCAGACAGTTCTAATGAAAAACTGTTTTTT; CDR3 protein: CASSPDSSNEKLFF
CDR3 length: 16; clone size: .; J gene: TRBJ2-3; V gene: TRBV11-3; D gene: .; CDR3 DNA: TGTGCCAGCAGCTCGGGTCCGGGGGCAGTGACAGATACGCAGTATTTT; CDR3 protein: CASSSGPGAVTDTQYF
CDR3 length: 14; clone size: .; J gene: TRBJ2-2; V gene: TRBV29-1; D gene: .; CDR3 DNA: TGCAGCGTTGGGGGCCAATCGAACACCGGGGAGCTGTTTTTT; CDR3 protein: CSVGGQSNTGELFF
CDR3 length: 13; clone size: once; J gene: TRBJ2-5; V gene: TRBV9; D gene: .; CDR3 DNA: TGTGCCAGCAGCTCACGATCCACGGAGACCCAGTACTTC; CDR3 protein: CASSSRSTETQYF
CDR3 length: 16; clone size: .; J gene: TRBJ2-5; V gene: TRBV6-1; D gene: TRBD1; CDR3 DNA: TGTGCCAGCAGTGGAGGTGACAGGGGGCGACAAGAGACCCAGTACTTC; CDR3 protein: CASSGGDRGRQETQYF
CDR3 length: 14; clone size: .; J gene: TRBJ2-7; V gene: TRBV5-6; D gene: .; CDR3 DNA: TGTGCCAGCAGCCTCCGGGACACCGCCTACGAGCAGTACTTC; CDR3 protein: CASSLRDTAYEQYF
CDR3 length: 13; clone size: .; J gene: TRBJ1-2; V gene: TRBV9; D gene: .; CDR3 DNA: TGTGCCAGCAGCGCCCCCGCAGTACATGGCTACACCTTC; CDR3 protein: CASSAPAVHGYTF
CDR3 length: 14; clone size: .; J gene: TRBJ1-2; V gene: TRBV28; D gene: TRBD1; CDR3 DNA: TGTGCCAGCAGTAGGGACAGGGAGGCCTATGGCTACACCTTC; CDR3 protein: CASSRDREAYGYTF